Here is one T cell receptor beta chain with its context. Its matching antigen is unknown. Investigators performed immunoSEQ version v3.0 at survey level. The data were produced by immunoSEQ multiplex PCR, yet TCRdb's version contains in-frame clones alone and is incomplete. The sample has about 44,000 clones, roughly 96% seen once. This entry belongs to a study of long-term antiretroviral therapy in people with HIV. Study outcomes and limitations: Repertoire composition at all time points was dominated by clones that had expanded before ART. Post-ART, diversity grew, though it stayed under transplant donor control levels.

Trimming removed 3 bases from V and 2 bases from J; junction bases left unmatched: 16. The germline V gene encodes CDR1 ENHRY and CDR2 SYGVKD. CDR3 size: 19 residues. From each donor, at least one pre-ART PBMC sample and at least two post-ART PBMC samples were obtained. This specimen consisted of unsorted PBMCs, obtained 3.7 years after starting antiretroviral therapy. This rearrangement joins TRBV10-3 to TRBJ2-7, with 10 bases matching TRBD1. The source of this sequence is a woman in her forties or fifties with HIV. CDR3 sequence: CAISEPPPGTGAPTYEQYF. CDR3 coding DNA: TGTGCCATCAGTGAACCCCCTCCCGGGACAGGGGCCCCTACCTACGAGCAGTACTTC.